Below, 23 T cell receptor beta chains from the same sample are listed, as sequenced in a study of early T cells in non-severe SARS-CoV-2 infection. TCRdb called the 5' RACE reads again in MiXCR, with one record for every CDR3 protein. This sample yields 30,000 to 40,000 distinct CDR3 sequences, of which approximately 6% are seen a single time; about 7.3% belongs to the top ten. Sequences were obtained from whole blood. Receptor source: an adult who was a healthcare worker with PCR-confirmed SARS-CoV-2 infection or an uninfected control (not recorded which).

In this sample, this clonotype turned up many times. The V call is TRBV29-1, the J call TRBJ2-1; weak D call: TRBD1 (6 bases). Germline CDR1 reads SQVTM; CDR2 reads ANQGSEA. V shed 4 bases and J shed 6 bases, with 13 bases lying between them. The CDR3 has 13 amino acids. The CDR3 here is CSVVKGESNEQFF. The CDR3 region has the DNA TGCAGCGTTGTAAAGGGGGAGAGCAATGAGCAGTTCTTC.

This chain's CDR3 is CSPHATGAYNEQFF. The CDR3 nucleotides are TGCAGTCCCCACGCGACAGGGGCCTACAATGAGCAGTTCTTC. The rearrangement uses TRBV20-1 and TRBJ2-1, with TRBD1 matching over 8 bases. V was clipped by 8 bases and J by 2 bases; unmatched bases: 8. CDR1 is DFQATT and CDR2 is SNEGSKA in the germline V gene (reference sequence). The CDR3 runs to 14 residues.

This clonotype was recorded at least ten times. CDR3 coding DNA: TGTGCCAGCAGCCCTTTACCGGGACAGGGCTATGGCTACACCTTC. It yields the protein CASSPLPGQGYGYTF. J is TRBJ1-2 and V is TRBV11-1, with 9 bases fitting TRBD1. V lost 5 bases and J lost 4; bases outside the gene matches: 8. The CDR3 has 15 residues. CDR1 is SGHAT and CDR2 is FQDESV in the germline V gene (reference sequence).

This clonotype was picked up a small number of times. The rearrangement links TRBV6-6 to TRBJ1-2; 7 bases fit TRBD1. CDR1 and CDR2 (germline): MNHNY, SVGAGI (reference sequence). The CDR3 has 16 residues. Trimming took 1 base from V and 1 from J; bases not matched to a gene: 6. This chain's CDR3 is CASSYFIGQDNYGYTF. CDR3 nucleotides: TGTGCCAGCAGTTACTTCATCGGACAGGATAACTATGGCTACACCTTC.

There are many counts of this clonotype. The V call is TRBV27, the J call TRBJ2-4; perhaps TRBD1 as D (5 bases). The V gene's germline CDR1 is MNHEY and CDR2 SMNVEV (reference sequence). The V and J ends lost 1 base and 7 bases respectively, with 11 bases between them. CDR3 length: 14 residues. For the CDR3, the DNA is TGTGCCAGCAGTTTATTAAGGGGCTCGAACATTCAGTACTTC. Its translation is CASSLLRGSNIQYF.

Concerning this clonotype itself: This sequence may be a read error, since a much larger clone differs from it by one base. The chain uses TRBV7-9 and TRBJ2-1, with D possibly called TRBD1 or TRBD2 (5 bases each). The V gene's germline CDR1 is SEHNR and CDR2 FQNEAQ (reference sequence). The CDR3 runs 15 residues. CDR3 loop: CASSLVLGSGGEPFF. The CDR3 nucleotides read TGTGCCAGCAGCTTAGTGCTGGGTTCTGGGGGTGAGCCGTTCTTC.

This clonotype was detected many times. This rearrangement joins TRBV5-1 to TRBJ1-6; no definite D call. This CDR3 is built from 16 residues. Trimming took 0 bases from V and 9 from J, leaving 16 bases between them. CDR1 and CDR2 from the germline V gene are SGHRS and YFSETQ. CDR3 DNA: TGCGCCAGCAGCTTGGCCATAGGACCCGCGGGTTCACCCCTCCACTTT. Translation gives CASSLAIGPAGSPLHF.

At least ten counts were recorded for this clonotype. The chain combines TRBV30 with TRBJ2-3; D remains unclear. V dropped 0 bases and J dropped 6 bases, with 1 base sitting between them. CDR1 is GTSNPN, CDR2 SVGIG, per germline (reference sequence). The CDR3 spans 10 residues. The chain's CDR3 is CAWSVDTQYF. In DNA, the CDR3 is TGTGCCTGGAGTGTGGATACGCAGTATTTT.

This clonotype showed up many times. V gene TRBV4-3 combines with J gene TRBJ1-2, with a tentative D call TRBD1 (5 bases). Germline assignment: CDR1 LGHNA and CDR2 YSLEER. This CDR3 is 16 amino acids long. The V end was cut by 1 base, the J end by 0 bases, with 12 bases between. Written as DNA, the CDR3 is TGCGCCAGCAGCCAAGGCCCCGACAGTGCTAACTATGGCTACACCTTC. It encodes CASSQGPDSANYGYTF.

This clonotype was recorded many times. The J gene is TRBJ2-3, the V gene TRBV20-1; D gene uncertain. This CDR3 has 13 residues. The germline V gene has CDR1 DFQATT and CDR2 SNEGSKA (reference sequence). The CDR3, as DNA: TGCGGAAGCTTCCAGCGCAACACAGATACGCAGTATTTT. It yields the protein CGSFQRNTDTQYF.

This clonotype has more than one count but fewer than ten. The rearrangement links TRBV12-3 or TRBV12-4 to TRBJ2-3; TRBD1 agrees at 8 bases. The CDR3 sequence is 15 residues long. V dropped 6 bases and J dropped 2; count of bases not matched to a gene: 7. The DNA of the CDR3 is TGTGCCAGCAGCTCAGGACAGGGCAACACAGATACGCAGTATTTT. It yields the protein CASSSGQGNTDTQYF.

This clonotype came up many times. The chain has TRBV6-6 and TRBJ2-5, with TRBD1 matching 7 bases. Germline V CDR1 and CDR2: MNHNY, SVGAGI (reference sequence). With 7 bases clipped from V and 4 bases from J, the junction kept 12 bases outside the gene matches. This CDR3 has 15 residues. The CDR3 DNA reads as TGTGCCAGCATTAGCGTTCACAGGGGTGCAGAGACCCAGTACTTC. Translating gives CASISVHRGAETQYF.

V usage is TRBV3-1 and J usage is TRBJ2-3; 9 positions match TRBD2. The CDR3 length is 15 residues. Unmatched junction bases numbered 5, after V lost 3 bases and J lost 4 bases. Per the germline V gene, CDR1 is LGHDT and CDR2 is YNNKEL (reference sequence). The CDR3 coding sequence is TGTGCCAGCAGCCAGCCTAGCGGGACTTCAGATACGCAGTATTTT. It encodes CASSQPSGTSDTQYF.

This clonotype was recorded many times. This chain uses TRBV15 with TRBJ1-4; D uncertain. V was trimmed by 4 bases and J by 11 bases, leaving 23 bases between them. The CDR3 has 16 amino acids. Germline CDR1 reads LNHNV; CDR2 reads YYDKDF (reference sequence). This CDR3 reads CATSKMSGAIPPKLFF. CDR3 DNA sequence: TGTGCCACCAGCAAGATGAGCGGCGCCATCCCTCCTAAACTGTTTTTT.

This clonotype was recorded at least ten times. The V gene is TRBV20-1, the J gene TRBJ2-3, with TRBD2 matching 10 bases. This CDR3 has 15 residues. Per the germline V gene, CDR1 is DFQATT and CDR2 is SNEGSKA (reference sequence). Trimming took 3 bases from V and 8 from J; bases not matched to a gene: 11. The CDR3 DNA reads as TGCAGTGCTAGGACTAGCGGGCTAGTGGGGGGTACGCAGTATTTT. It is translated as CSARTSGLVGGTQYF.

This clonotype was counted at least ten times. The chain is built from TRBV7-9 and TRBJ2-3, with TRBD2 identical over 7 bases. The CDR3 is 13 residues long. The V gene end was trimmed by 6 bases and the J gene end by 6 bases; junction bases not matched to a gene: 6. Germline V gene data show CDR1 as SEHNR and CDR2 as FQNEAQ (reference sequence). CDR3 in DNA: TGTGCCAGCAGTTTGGCGGGAGCGGATACGCAGTATTTT. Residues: CASSLAGADTQYF.

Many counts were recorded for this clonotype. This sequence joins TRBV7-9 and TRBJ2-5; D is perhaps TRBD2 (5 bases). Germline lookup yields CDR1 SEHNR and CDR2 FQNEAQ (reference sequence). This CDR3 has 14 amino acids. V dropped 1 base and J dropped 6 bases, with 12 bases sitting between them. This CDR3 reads CASSLDPSSKTQYF. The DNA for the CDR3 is TGTGCCAGCAGCTTAGATCCCTCTAGCAAGACCCAGTACTTC.

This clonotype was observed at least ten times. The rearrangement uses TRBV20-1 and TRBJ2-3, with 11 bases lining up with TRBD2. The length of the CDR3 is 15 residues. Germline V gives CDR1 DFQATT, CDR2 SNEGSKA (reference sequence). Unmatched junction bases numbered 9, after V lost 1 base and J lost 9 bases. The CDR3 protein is CSARAGLAELITQYF. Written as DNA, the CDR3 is TGCAGTGCTAGAGCGGGACTAGCGGAACTCATCACGCAGTATTTT.

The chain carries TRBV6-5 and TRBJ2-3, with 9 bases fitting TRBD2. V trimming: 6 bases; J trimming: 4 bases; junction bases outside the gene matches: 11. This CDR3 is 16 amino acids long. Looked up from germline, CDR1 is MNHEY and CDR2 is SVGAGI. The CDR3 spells CASRPRRGRAPDTQYF. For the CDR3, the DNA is TGTGCCAGCAGACCGCGGCGCGGGAGGGCCCCAGATACGCAGTATTTT.

CDR3 nucleotide sequence: TGTGCCAGCAGCTTCGCCGATCAGGGACACCTTGAAGCTTTCTTT. This sequence encodes CASSFADQGHLEAFF. This rearrangement joins TRBV5-5 to TRBJ1-1, with D tentatively TRBD1 (6 bases). V lost 2 bases, J lost 7 bases, and 18 bases lay in between. This CDR3 is 15 amino acids long. Germline V gives CDR1 SGHKS, CDR2 YYEKEE (reference sequence).

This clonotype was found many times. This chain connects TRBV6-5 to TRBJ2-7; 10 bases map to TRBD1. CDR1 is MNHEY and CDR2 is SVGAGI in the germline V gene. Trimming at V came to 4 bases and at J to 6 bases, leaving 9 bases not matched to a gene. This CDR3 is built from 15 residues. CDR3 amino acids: CASSSGQGVIGEQYF. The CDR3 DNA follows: TGTGCCAGCAGTTCCGGACAGGGGGTGATCGGCGAGCAGTACTTC.

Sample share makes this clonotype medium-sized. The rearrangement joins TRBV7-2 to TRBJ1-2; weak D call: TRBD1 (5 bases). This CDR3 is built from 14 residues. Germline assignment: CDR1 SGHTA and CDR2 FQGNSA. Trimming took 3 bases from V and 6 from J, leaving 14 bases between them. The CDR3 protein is CASSLGVGADGYTF. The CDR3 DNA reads TGTGCCAGCAGCTTGGGGGTTGGCGCGGATGGCTACACCTTC.

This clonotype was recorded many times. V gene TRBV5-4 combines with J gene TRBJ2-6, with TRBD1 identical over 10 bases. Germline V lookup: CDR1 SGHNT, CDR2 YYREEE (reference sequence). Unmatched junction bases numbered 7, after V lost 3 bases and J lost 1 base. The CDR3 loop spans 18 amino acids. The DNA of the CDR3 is TGTGCCAGCAGCTCCACGGGACAGGGGAAGTCTGGGGCCAACGTCCTGACTTTC. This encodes CASSSTGQGKSGANVLTF.